This T cell receptor beta chain was obtained from a study of metastatic and nonmetastatic thyroid tumors. All patients were untreated before thyroid surgery. From the PCR reads, TCRdb re-called clones with MiXCR. The sample includes about 93,000 clones, approximately 9% of them seen just once. The CDR3 runs to 14 residues. V lost 3 bases to trimming and J lost 7 bases, with 13 bases between them. In germline, CDR1 is SGHDT, CDR2 YYEEEE. The chain couples TRBV5-6 to TRBJ1-4, with D maybe TRBD1 (6 bases). Material: blood. The source is a female donor with papillary thyroid cancer or a benign thyroid nodule (not recorded which). Some clones in this sample may be carry-over from other donors' samples. CDR3 nucleotides: TGTGCCAGCAGCTCGGTGGGGGCCAGTGAAAAACTGTTTTTT. Its protein product is CASSSVGASEKLFF.